The 28 T cell receptor beta chains below were found in one sample sequenced in a study of Graves' ophthalmopathy and Graves' hyperthyroidism. Beta-chain TCR CDR3 regions were amplified from RNA transcripts. RT-PCR in the first round used HTBI primers; a second-round multiplex PCR followed. TCRdb processed the multiplex PCR reads anew with MiXCR; each CDR3 protein has one entry. The data hold roughly 410,000 distinct CDR3 sequences, with 15% observed a single time. The sample was peripheral blood. The receptors were sampled from a woman aged 18 to 35 with stable Graves' hyperthyroidism.

The sample holds many counts of this clonotype. The chain is built from TRBV2 and TRBJ2-5; D remains ambiguous. This CDR3 is 15 amino acids long. V was trimmed by 6 bases and J by 2 bases, leaving 16 bases between them. Per germline, CDR1 SNHLY and CDR2 FYNNEI. In nucleotides, the CDR3 is TGTGCCAGCAGGTCCCCCGTTCAGTCACAAGAGACCCAGTACTTC. The encoded protein is CASRSPVQSQETQYF. Filled out from reference TRBV2 and TRBJ2-5, the complete variable domain reads EPEVTQTPSHQVTQMGQEVILRCVPISNHLYFYWYRQILGQKVEFLVSFYNNEISEKSEIFDDQFSVERPDGSNFTLKIRSTKLEDSAMYFCASRSPVQSQETQYFGPGTRLLVL.

This clonotype was seen at least ten times. The chain uses TRBV6-5 and TRBJ2-7; a weak D match, TRBD1 (6 bases). V was clipped by 4 bases and J by 0 bases, with 13 bases between them. This CDR3 region has 15 residues. CDR1 is MNHEY, CDR2 SVGAGI, per germline. CDR3 amino acids: CASSSGQTHSYEQYF. The CDR3 bases are TGTGCCAGCAGTTCCGGACAGACTCACTCCTACGAGCAGTACTTC.

This clonotype came up a few times. The rearrangement uses TRBV5-1 and TRBJ1-6; weak D call: TRBD1 (5 bases). CDR3 size: 13 residues. V shed 4 bases and J shed 7 bases, with 9 bases lying between them. Per the germline V gene, CDR1 is SGHRS and CDR2 is YFSETQ. CDR3 nucleotides: TGCGCCAGCAGCAACCAGGGAAATTCACCCCTCCACTTT. Protein product: CASSNQGNSPLHF. Full variable domain (rest looked up from reference TRBV5-1 and TRBJ1-6): KAGVTQTPRYLIKTRGQQVTLSCSPISGHRSVSWYQQTPGQGLQFLFEYFSETQRNKGNFPGRFSGRQFSNSRSEMNVSTLELGDSALYLCASSNQGNSPLHFGNGTRLTVT.

In this sample, this clonotype turned up many times. CDR3 sequence (DNA): TGTGCCAGCAGTTACGGGACTAGACACTCCTACGAGCAGTACTTC. The encoded protein is CASSYGTRHSYEQYF. This chain links TRBV6-2 or TRBV6-3 with TRBJ2-7; the match to TRBD2 covers 8 bases. The CDR3 length is 15 residues. J lost 0 bases, V lost 2 bases, and 3 bases had no gene match. Per the germline V gene, CDR1 is MNHEY and CDR2 is SVGEGT.

This clonotype showed up many times. The chain recombines TRBV6-5 with TRBJ2-7, with D possibly being TRBD2 (6 bases). The germline CDR1 and CDR2 sequences are MNHEY and SVGAGI. Trimming cost V 4 bases and J 3 bases, with 19 bases left between them. The CDR3 sequence is 16 residues long. The CDR3 region is CASSSLGRAGIYEQYF. The CDR3 region has the DNA TGTGCCAGCAGTTCCCTGGGAAGGGCGGGGATCTACGAGCAGTACTTC.

This rearrangement joins TRBV25-1 to TRBJ2-2; D is unclear. Trimming pared 8 bases from V and 4 bases from J, leaving 11 bases between. CDR1 is MGHDK and CDR2 is SYGVNS in the germline V gene. The CDR3 extends over 13 amino acids. CDR3 protein: CASPPESTGELFF. The CDR3, as DNA: TGTGCCAGCCCCCCAGAGAGCACCGGGGAGCTGTTTTTT.

The table lists this clonotype with many counts. This chain joins TRBV2 and TRBJ1-1; no definite D call. Per the germline V gene, CDR1 is SNHLY and CDR2 is FYNNEI. V gave up 6 bases and J gave up 0 bases, with 11 bases separating them. The CDR3 consists of 14 residues. As DNA, the CDR3 is TGTGCCAGCAGCCCTCGGGAGATGAACACTGAAGCTTTCTTT. It yields the protein CASSPREMNTEAFF.

This clonotype came up a few times. This rearrangement joins TRBV19 to TRBJ1-5, with D maybe TRBD1 (5 bases). V lost 0 bases, J lost 9 bases, and 18 bases lay in between. The CDR3 has 16 residues. Germline values: CDR1 LNHDA, CDR2 SQIVND (reference sequence). CDR3 DNA sequence: TGTGCCAGTAGTATAGATCTTTTGGCAGGGCAACGGCCCCAGCATTTT. Translated, it gives CASSIDLLAGQRPQHF.

The sample holds many counts of this clonotype. The CDR3 sequence: CAISGSPPYEQYF. The CDR3 bases are TGTGCCATCTCCGGGAGCCCCCCCTACGAGCAGTACTTC. V is TRBV28 and J is TRBJ2-7, with D tentatively TRBD2 (6 bases). Germline V gene data show CDR1 as MDHEN and CDR2 as SYDVKM. The CDR3 covers 13 residues. Between the trimmed V and J ends, which lost 10 bases and 2 bases, there was a span of 15 bases.

The chain employs TRBV4-1 and TRBJ1-1, with 9 bases identical to TRBD1. Germline V CDR1 and CDR2: MGHRA, YSYEKL. V lost 6 bases and J lost 0; bases outside the gene matches: 2. There are 14 residues in the CDR3. CDR3 loop: CASRGTGLNTEAFF. CDR3 in DNA: TGCGCCAGCAGGGGGACAGGGCTGAACACTGAAGCTTTCTTT.

This clonotype has at least ten counts. The V gene is TRBV24-1, the J gene TRBJ2-2; possibly TRBD2 for D (6 bases). The V gene's germline CDR1 is KGHDR and CDR2 SFDVKD. The ends were cut back, 5 bases at V and 5 bases at J, with 11 bases in the middle. This CDR3 is built from 14 residues. The CDR3 reads CATSVGEATGELFF. CDR3 bases: TGTGCCACCAGTGTCGGGGAGGCGACCGGGGAGCTGTTTTTT.

This clonotype was recorded at least ten times. The chain recombines TRBV2 with TRBJ2-5, with 11 bases aligning to TRBD2. This CDR3 has 17 amino acids. The V and J ends lost 4 bases and 5 bases, in that order; junction bases with no gene match: 12. CDR1 SNHLY and CDR2 FYNNEI come from the germline V gene. The CDR3 DNA sequence: TGTGCCAGCAGTGTTCGGCTAGCGGGGGGTCGAGGGGAGACCCAGTACTTC. Encoded protein: CASSVRLAGGRGETQYF.

The table lists this clonotype with many counts. The V call is TRBV6-8, the J call TRBJ1-5; D might be TRBD1 (5 bases). This CDR3 spans 17 amino acids. V was pared by 6 bases and J by 7 bases, with 25 bases between. The germline V gene encodes CDR1 MNHGY and CDR2 SAAAGT. The CDR3 reads CASSRKAPFGGKQPQHF. DNA for the CDR3: TGTGCCAGCAGCCGCAAGGCCCCCTTCGGGGGGAAACAGCCCCAGCATTTT.

The table lists this clonotype with many counts. This sequence joins TRBV6-1 and TRBJ1-2; 7 bases agree with TRBD1. CDR1 is MNHNS and CDR2 is SASEGT in the germline V gene. This CDR3 comprises 13 residues. V dropped 6 bases and J dropped 4; count of bases not matched to a gene: 5. The CDR3 here is CASSKDRLYGYTF. The CDR3 DNA reads TGTGCCAGCAGCAAGGACAGGCTCTATGGCTACACCTTC.

For this clonotype: A much bigger clone sits one base away, suggesting this may be a read error. V usage is TRBV4-1 and J usage is TRBJ2-5, with 11 bases fitting TRBD2. Germline V lookup: CDR1 MGHRA, CDR2 YSYEKL. Germline trimming cut 5 bases from V and 5 bases from J; bases unmatched to any gene: 10. The CDR3 runs 16 residues. The CDR3 DNA reads as TGCGCCAGCAGCTCCCGCATAGCGGGGGGGCTGGAGACCCAGTACTTC. It codes for CASSSRIAGGLETQYF.

As regards this clonotype: One end of the junction does not line up with germline, which may come from a read error. This chain uses TRBV18 with TRBJ1-2; D is possibly TRBD1 (6 bases). The CDR3 is 13 amino acids. The V gene's germline CDR1 is KGHSH and CDR2 LQKENI. The CDR3 here is CVSSPSGEYGYTF. CDR3 DNA: TGTGTCAGCTCACCATCAGGGGAGTATGGCTACACCTTC.

The rearrangement links TRBV28 to TRBJ2-7; D not resolved. The CDR3 runs to 16 residues. The ends were cut back, 4 bases at V and 0 bases at J, with 16 bases in the middle. Per the germline V gene, CDR1 is MDHEN and CDR2 is SYDVKM. CDR3 DNA: TGTGCCAGCAGTTCACCCCTTAGCAGTAACTCCTACGAGCAGTACTTC. Translation: CASSSPLSSNSYEQYF.

This clonotype was detected many times. The gene calls are TRBV7-2 and TRBJ1-1, with 7 bases fitting TRBD1. Germline assignment: CDR1 SGHTA and CDR2 FQGNSA. V trimming: 6 bases; J trimming: 1 base; junction bases outside the gene matches: 11. The CDR3 runs to 16 residues. CDR3 coding DNA: TGTGCCAGCAGTTCTAGTTGGGGGACAGCGAACACTGAAGCTTTCTTT. Amino acid sequence: CASSSSWGTANTEAFF.

The table lists this clonotype with many counts. The chain combines TRBV7-2 with TRBJ2-5; tentative D call: TRBD2 (6 bases). V shed 2 bases and J shed 1 base, with 17 bases lying between them. The CDR3 runs 17 residues. CDR1 is SGHTA, CDR2 FQGNSA, per germline. Written as DNA, the CDR3 is TGTGCCAGCAGCTTATGGGGAGGAGCGGTAGGCCAAGAGACCCAGTACTTC. Protein product: CASSLWGGAVGQETQYF.

This clonotype has ten or more counts. J is TRBJ1-5 and V is TRBV6-2 or TRBV6-3; 8 positions agree with TRBD1. The length of the CDR3 is 15 residues. The germline CDR1 and CDR2 sequences are MNHEY and SVGEGT. Trimming removed 8 bases from V and 4 bases from J; junction bases left unmatched: 10. This CDR3 reads CASLSRTGSNQPQHF. The DNA for the CDR3 is TGTGCCAGCCTGTCCCGGACAGGGAGTAATCAGCCCCAGCATTTT.

This clonotype was seen ten or more times. The rearrangement joins TRBV2 to TRBJ1-5, with TRBD1 identical over 8 bases. The junction had 4 bases not matched to a gene; V was cut back by 6 bases and J by 3 bases. This CDR3 is built from 14 residues. Germline values: CDR1 SNHLY, CDR2 FYNNEI. CDR3 nucleotide sequence: TGTGCCAGCAGAGGGACAGGTTACAATCAGCCCCAGCATTTT. Translating it yields CASRGTGYNQPQHF.

This clonotype was observed many times. The chain has TRBV6-1 and TRBJ1-6; TRBD1 aligns across 7 bases. V was pared by 8 bases and J by 11 bases, with 6 bases of the junction left unmatched. CDR1 is MNHNS, CDR2 SASEGT, per germline. The CDR3 is 12 amino acids. The CDR3 nucleotides read TGTGCCAGCCGGGACAGATACACACCCCTCCACTTT. This codes for CASRDRYTPLHF.

This clonotype was counted ten times or more. The chain has TRBV12-3 or TRBV12-4 and TRBJ1-1, with a tentative D call TRBD1 (5 bases). Trimming stripped 2 bases from V and 5 bases from J, with 15 bases between. The CDR3 is 15 residues long. CDR3 sequence reads: CASSLLQASRTEAFF. CDR3 in DNA: TGTGCCAGCAGTTTATTACAGGCTAGTCGGACTGAAGCTTTCTTT.

As for this clonotype: The CDR3 ends on some other residue instead of the conserved phenylalanine or tryptophan, so this is likely a read error. The J gene is TRBJ1-2, the V gene TRBV12-3 or TRBV12-4, with 7 bases matching TRBD1. With V trimmed by 3 bases and J by 7 bases, 11 bases remained unmatched. The CDR3 consists of 15 residues. The chain's CDR3 is CASSLRDSMGPGYTY. The CDR3 region has the DNA TGTGCCAGCAGTTTGAGGGACAGTATGGGTCCTGGCTACACCTAC.

This clonotype was seen a handful of times. The V and J genes are TRBV7-2 and TRBJ1-5; no clear D gene. The CDR3 sequence is 15 residues long. CDR1 and CDR2 from the germline V gene are SGHTA and FQGNSA. Trimming left V 0 bases short and J 4 bases short, with 10 bases between. Here the CDR3 reads CASSLAVQANQPQHF. CDR3 nucleotide sequence: TGTGCCAGCAGCTTAGCCGTCCAGGCGAATCAGCCCCAGCATTTT.

In its sample, this clonotype was seen many times. The V and J genes are TRBV6-1 and TRBJ2-1; 7 bases are shared with TRBD2. The CDR3 loop spans 15 amino acids. CDR1 and CDR2 from the germline V gene are MNHNS and SASEGT. V shed 2 bases, J shed 0 bases, and the junction held 1 base outside the gene matches. CDR3 bases: TGTGCCAGCAGTGAACTAGCGGACTCCTACAATGAGCAGTTCTTC. Translation: CASSELADSYNEQFF.

This clonotype has ten or more counts. The chain is built from TRBV20-1 and TRBJ1-1; no clear D gene. This CDR3 is built from 12 residues. Germline V gene lookup returns CDR1 DFQATT and CDR2 SNEGSKA (reference sequence). V shed 2 bases and J shed 1 base, with 5 bases lying between them. Here the CDR3 reads CSARFGNTEAFF. The CDR3 nucleotides are TGCAGTGCTAGATTCGGGAACACTGAAGCTTTCTTT.

This rearrangement joins TRBV4-1 to TRBJ2-7, with 7 bases aligning to TRBD1. With V trimmed by 6 bases and J by 11 bases, 7 bases remained unmatched. The germline gives CDR1 MGHRA, CDR2 YSYEKL. This CDR3 contains 11 residues. The CDR3 DNA reads as TGCGCCAGCAGTCGTGACAGGGTGAAGTACTTC. This codes for CASSRDRVKYF.